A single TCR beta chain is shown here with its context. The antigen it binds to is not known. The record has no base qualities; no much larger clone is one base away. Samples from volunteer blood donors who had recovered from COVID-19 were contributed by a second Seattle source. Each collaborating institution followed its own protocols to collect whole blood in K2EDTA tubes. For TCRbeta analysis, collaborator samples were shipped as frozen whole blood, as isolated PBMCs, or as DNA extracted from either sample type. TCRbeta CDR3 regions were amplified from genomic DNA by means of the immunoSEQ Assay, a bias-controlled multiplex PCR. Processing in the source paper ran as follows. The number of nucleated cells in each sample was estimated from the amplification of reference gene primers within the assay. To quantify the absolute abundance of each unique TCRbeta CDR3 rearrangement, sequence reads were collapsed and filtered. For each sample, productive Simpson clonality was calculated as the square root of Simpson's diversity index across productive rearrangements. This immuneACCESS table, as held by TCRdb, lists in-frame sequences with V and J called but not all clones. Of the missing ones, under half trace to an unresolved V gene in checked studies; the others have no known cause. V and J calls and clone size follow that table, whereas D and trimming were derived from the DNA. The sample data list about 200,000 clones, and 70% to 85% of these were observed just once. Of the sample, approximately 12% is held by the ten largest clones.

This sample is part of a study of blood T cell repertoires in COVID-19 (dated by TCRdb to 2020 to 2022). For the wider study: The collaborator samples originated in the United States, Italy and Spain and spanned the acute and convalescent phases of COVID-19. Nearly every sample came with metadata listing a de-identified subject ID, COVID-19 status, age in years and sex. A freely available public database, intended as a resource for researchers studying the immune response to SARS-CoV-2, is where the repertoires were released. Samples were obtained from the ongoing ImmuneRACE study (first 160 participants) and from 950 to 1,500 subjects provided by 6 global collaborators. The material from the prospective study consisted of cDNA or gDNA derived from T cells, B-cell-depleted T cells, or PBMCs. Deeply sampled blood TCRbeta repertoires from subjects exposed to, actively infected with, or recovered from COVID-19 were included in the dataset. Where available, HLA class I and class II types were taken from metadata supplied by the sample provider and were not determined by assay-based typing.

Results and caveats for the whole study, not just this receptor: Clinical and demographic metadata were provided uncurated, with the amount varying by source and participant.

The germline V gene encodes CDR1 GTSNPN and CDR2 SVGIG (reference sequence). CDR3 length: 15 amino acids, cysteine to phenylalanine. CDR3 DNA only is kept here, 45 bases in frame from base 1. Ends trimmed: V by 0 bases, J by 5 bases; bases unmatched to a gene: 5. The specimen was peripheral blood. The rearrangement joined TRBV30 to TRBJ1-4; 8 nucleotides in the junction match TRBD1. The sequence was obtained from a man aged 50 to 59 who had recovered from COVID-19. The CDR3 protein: CAWSVPDRGNEKLFF. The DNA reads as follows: TGTGCCTGGAGTGTACCCGACAGGGGAAATGAAAAACTGTTTTTT. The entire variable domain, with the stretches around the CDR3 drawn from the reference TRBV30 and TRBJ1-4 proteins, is SQTIHQWPATLVQPVGSPLSLECTVEGTSNPNLYWYRQAAGRGLQLLFYSVGIGQISSEVPQNLSASRPQDRQFILSSKKLLLSDSGFYLCAWSVPDRGNEKLFFGSGTQLSVL.